This record covers a single T cell receptor beta chain. The target of this receptor is not known. Base qualities are not recorded, but no much larger clone differs from it by a single base. This specimen comes from a study of blood T cell repertoires in COVID-19 (dated by TCRdb to about 2020). Looking at the study overall: Samples covering the acute and convalescent phases of COVID-19 were provided by collaborators in the United States, Italy and Spain. The samples were drawn from the first 160 participants of the ongoing ImmuneRACE study and from 1,254 subjects provided by 6 global collaborators. Deeply sampled blood TCRbeta repertoires from subjects exposed to, actively infected with, or recovered from COVID-19 were included in the dataset. The material from the prospective study consisted of cDNA or gDNA derived from T cells, B-cell-depleted T cells, or PBMCs. HLA class I and class II types, where available, came from metadata supplied by the sample provider rather than from assay-based typing. The repertoires were made available in a free public database intended to serve as a resource for research on the immune response to SARS-CoV-2. Sample metadata almost always included a de-identified subject ID, COVID-19 status, age in years and sex. What the study reported, not specific to this receptor: Clinical and demographic metadata were provided uncurated, with the amount varying by source and participant.

Participants in the prospective study were aged roughly 18 to 95 years, lived in some 24 United States geographic areas, and enrolled through a virtual design. In the prospective study, participants were assigned to cohorts based on the clinical history participants reported in a screening survey and a study questionnaire. ImmuneRACE Cohort 3 recovered participants were defined by two consecutive negative NP/OP PCR tests, healthcare professional clearance, or symptom resolution. In the prospective study, whole blood, serum and a nasopharyngeal or oropharyngeal swab were collected from each participant by mobile phlebotomists. Additional blood draws and questionnaires over an approximately 2-month period could optionally be provided by prospective study participants. Before DNA extraction, prospective study blood samples were shipped either frozen or at room temperature. The immunoSEQ Assay, a bias-controlled multiplex PCR, was used to amplify TCRbeta CDR3 regions from genomic DNA. In the paper's pipeline: The number of nucleated cells in each sample was estimated by amplification of reference gene primers within the assay. To quantify the absolute abundance of each unique TCRbeta CDR3 rearrangement, sequence reads were collapsed and filtered. For each sample, productive Simpson clonality was calculated as the square root of Simpson's diversity index across productive rearrangements. The immuneACCESS repertoire file appears here via TCRdb, limited to in-frame rearrangements. These files lack a portion of the clones; in checked studies, under half of the deficit traces to unresolved V genes, and the cause of the others is not known. The V and J calls and the clone size are those of that table, but D and trimming were determined from the DNA. Here the sample has 140,000 to 150,000 clones; approximately 90% occur a single time. The ten largest make up roughly 3.9% of the sample.

The cysteine opens and the phenylalanine closes a CDR3 of 15 amino acids. Left in the record is the CDR3 DNA by itself, 45 bases read in frame from the first base. V lost 4 bases and J lost 4 bases, and the count of bases not matched to a germline gene is 8. The germline V gene (reference sequence) specifies SGHNT as CDR1 and YYREEE as CDR2. This receptor was obtained from a man between 45 and 60 years old who had recovered from COVID-19. The V gene is TRBV5-4 and the J gene is TRBJ1-2, with 9 middle bases fitting TRBD1. The material sequenced was PBMCs or T cells enriched from blood (not recorded which). The CDR3 has the sequence CASSPDRGVGYGYTF. The nucleotides read TGTGCCAGCAGCCCGGACAGGGGAGTTGGCTATGGCTACACCTTC.